This T cell receptor beta chain was profiled in a study of tumor-infiltrating lymphocytes in localized non-small cell lung cancer. The overall study: Several tumor histologies, both smoking statuses, and some post-neoadjuvant chemotherapy samples were included.

Profiled with immunoSEQ multiplex PCR; TCRdb holds only in-frame clones, not every one. The data show over 7,500 clones, around 80% seen once. J gave up 0 bases and V 2 bases, and 10 bases lay outside the gene matches. Per germline, CDR1 SNHLY and CDR2 FYNNEI. The CDR3 is made up of 18 amino acids. V is TRBV2 and J is TRBJ1-1; 9 bases line up with TRBD1. The sequence derives from a human donor with non-small cell lung cancer. The sequenced sample consisted of uninvolved lung tissue not adjacent to the tumor. The CDR3 spells CASSESRQGVGVNTEAFF. CDR3 sequence (DNA): TGTGCCAGCAGTGAAAGTCGACAGGGGGTTGGAGTGAACACTGAAGCTTTCTTT.